Each of the 12 T cell receptor beta chains below was sequenced from the same sample in a study of blood T cell repertoires in COVID-19. The table came from immunoSEQ multiplex PCR; TCRdb's copy has only in-frame clones and leaves some out. The sample contains about 190,000 clones, about 88% of which appear only once. The sequenced sample consisted of peripheral blood. The receptors come from a woman between 40 and 55 years old who had recovered from COVID-19.

The V and J genes are TRBV15 and TRBJ1-5, with TRBD1 matching 10 bases. The CDR3 has 16 amino acids. J lost 5 bases, V lost 3 bases, and 7 bases had no gene match. Germline CDR1 LNHNV, CDR2 YYDKDF (reference sequence). The CDR3 nucleotides are TGTGCCACCAGCAGGGATGTGGGACAGGGGTATCAGCCCCAGCATTTT. This encodes CATSRDVGQGYQPQHF.

The chain recombines TRBV27 with TRBJ2-1, with 11 positions matching TRBD2. The CDR3 totals 16 residues. V lost 4 bases and J lost 6; bases outside the gene matches: 8. Germline V gene lookup returns CDR1 MNHEY and CDR2 SMNVEV (reference sequence). CDR3 protein: CASSYSGTSGSNEQFF. DNA of the CDR3: TGTGCCAGCAGTTATTCCGGGACTAGCGGCTCCAATGAGCAGTTCTTC.

This clone was seen just once. The V call is TRBV7-9, the J call TRBJ2-1; no reliable D call. This CDR3 contains 12 residues. CDR1 is SEHNR, CDR2 FQNEAQ, per germline (reference sequence). V lost 2 bases, J lost 5 bases, and 4 bases lay in between. CDR3 sequence: CASSLNNNEQFF. The CDR3 DNA sequence: TGTGCCAGCAGCTTAAATAACAATGAGCAGTTCTTC.

CDR3 loop: CASSITGGPSPNYEQYF. CDR3 DNA: TGTGCCAGCAGCATCACAGGGGGCCCTTCCCCAAACTACGAGCAGTACTTC. The chain uses TRBV7-2 and TRBJ2-7, with 9 bases lining up with TRBD1. The junction had 14 bases not matched to a gene; V was cut back by 5 bases and J by 3 bases. This CDR3 has 17 residues. Germline V gene data show CDR1 as SGHTA and CDR2 as FQGNSA.

V usage is TRBV6-5 and J usage is TRBJ1-2, with TRBD1 identical over 12 bases. The J segment lost 4 bases and the V segment lost 7 bases, leaving 4 bases of the junction unmatched. Germline-derived CDR1 and CDR2 are MNHEY and SVGAGI. The CDR3 spans 14 residues. The CDR3: CASTGTGGAYGYTF. CDR3 DNA sequence: TGTGCCAGCACGGGGACAGGGGGCGCCTATGGCTACACCTTC.

This chain connects TRBV5-1 to TRBJ2-3; no definite D call. Germline CDR1 SGHRS, CDR2 YFSETQ. V was pared by 4 bases and J by 2 bases, with 17 bases between. This CDR3 spans 16 amino acids. The CDR3 DNA reads as TGCGCCAGCAGCAAGCTGTTAGGAGCGATCACAGATACGCAGTATTTT. This sequence encodes CASSKLLGAITDTQYF.

CDR3: CASSLAGTGPYEAFF. CDR3 bases: TGTGCCAGCAGTTTAGCCGGGACAGGCCCATATGAAGCTTTCTTT. The V and J genes are TRBV27 and TRBJ1-1; 8 nucleotides line up with TRBD1. This CDR3 region has 15 residues. Germline loops: CDR1 MNHEY, CDR2 SMNVEV (reference sequence). The junction had 9 bases not matched to a gene; V was cut back by 2 bases and J by 7 bases.

The CDR3 DNA is TGTGCCAGCAAACCTAGCGGAGCTAGCACAGATACGCAGTATTTT. Protein product: CASKPSGASTDTQYF. The chain combines TRBV11-2 with TRBJ2-3; 7 bases align to TRBD2. Trimming removed 7 bases from V and 0 bases from J; junction bases left unmatched: 7. The CDR3 is 15 amino acids. CDR1 is SGHAT and CDR2 is FQNNGV in the germline V gene.

The chain carries TRBV2 and TRBJ1-2; D might be TRBD1 (5 bases). The V end lost 6 bases, the J end lost 7 bases, and 12 bases lay between the germline ends. This CDR3 is built from 12 residues. Germline values: CDR1 SNHLY, CDR2 FYNNEI. DNA of the CDR3: TGTGCCAGCAGGGGGCCCGGCGGTGGCTACACCTTC. Translation: CASRGPGGGYTF.

This sequence joins TRBV9 and TRBJ2-7; D is possibly TRBD1 (6 bases). The germline CDR1 and CDR2 sequences are SGDLS and YYNGEE. The V end lost 2 bases, the J end lost 5 bases, and 29 bases lay between the germline ends. This CDR3 is 19 amino acids long. The CDR3, as DNA: TGTGCCAGCAGCGTGGGCAATAGCGAACACACAGGGTTTGTAGACGAGCAGTACTTC. It is translated as CASSVGNSEHTGFVDEQYF.

In nucleotides, the CDR3 is TGTGCCAGCAAACAAGCCCAGGAACTCGAGACCCAGTACTTC. This encodes CASKQAQELETQYF. The chain uses TRBV6-5 and TRBJ2-5, with no clear D. Germline-derived CDR1 and CDR2 are MNHEY and SVGAGI. V gave up 7 bases and J gave up 5 bases, with 17 bases separating them. The CDR3 consists of 14 residues.

The rearrangement joins TRBV11-3 to TRBJ2-1; D ambiguous. The V and J ends lost 1 base and 0 bases respectively, with 7 bases between them. Germline V CDR1 and CDR2: SGHNT, YENEEA. The CDR3 consists of 15 residues. CDR3 loop: CASSLGSSSYNEQFF. The CDR3 nucleotides read TGTGCCAGCAGCTTAGGCTCGAGCTCCTACAATGAGCAGTTCTTC.